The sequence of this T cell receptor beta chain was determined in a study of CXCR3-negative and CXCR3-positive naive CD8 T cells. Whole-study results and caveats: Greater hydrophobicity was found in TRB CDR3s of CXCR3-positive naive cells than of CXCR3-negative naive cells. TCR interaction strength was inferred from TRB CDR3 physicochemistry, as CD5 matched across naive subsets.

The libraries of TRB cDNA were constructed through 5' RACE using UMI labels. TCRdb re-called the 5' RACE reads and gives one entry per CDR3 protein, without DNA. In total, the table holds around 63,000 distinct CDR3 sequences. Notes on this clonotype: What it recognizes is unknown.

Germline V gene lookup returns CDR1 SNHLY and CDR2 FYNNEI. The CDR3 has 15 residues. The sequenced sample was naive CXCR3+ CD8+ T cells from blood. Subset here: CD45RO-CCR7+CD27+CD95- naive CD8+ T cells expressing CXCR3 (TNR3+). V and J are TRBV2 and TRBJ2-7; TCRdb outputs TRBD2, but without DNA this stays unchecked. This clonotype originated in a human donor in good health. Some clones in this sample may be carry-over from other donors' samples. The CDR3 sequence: CASKWYSSGDYEQYF.